Following are 16 T cell receptor beta chains from one sample sequenced in a study of blood T cell repertoires in COVID-19. Measured with immunoSEQ multiplex PCR; TCRdb has only the in-frame clones, and not every one. The table lists some 93,000 clones, 65% to 90% of them singletons. The specimen was peripheral blood. The source is a man aged 55 to 69 with acute or convalescent COVID-19.

This clone was observed once. The V gene is TRBV3-1 (or the pseudogene TRBV3-2), the J gene TRBJ2-1; 12 nucleotides align to TRBD2. Per germline, CDR1 LGHDT and CDR2 YNNKEL (reference sequence). This CDR3 is built from 14 residues. V was clipped by 4 bases and J by 9 bases; unmatched bases: 4. The CDR3 reads CASSRLAGEGEQFF. CDR3 nucleotides: TGTGCCAGCAGCCGACTAGCGGGAGAGGGTGAGCAGTTCTTC.

This rearrangement joins TRBV6-4 to TRBJ1-1, with 8 bases identical to TRBD1. The CDR3 is 16 amino acids. The junction had 11 bases not matched to a gene; V was cut back by 4 bases and J by 4 bases. Germline-derived CDR1 and CDR2 are MRHNA and SNTAGT. The CDR3 nucleotides read TGTGCCAGCAGTGTTTCAGGGGGCGCGGGGAGCACTGAAGCTTTCTTT. Its protein is CASSVSGGAGSTEAFF.

This clone was seen a single time. This sequence joins TRBV18 and TRBJ1-2; 9 bases agree with TRBD1. V trimming: 3 bases; J trimming: 2 bases; junction bases outside the gene matches: 16. There are 19 residues in the CDR3. Per the germline V gene, CDR1 is KGHSH and CDR2 is LQKENI. The CDR3 region is CASSPIPTPGTGSNYGYTF. In nucleotides, the CDR3 is TGTGCCAGCTCACCGATACCCACCCCCGGGACAGGGTCGAACTATGGCTACACCTTC.

The chain joins TRBV29-1 to TRBJ2-7; a weak D match, TRBD2 (5 bases). The CDR3 length is 11 residues. Per germline, CDR1 SQVTM and CDR2 ANQGSEA. Trimming stripped 8 bases from V and 3 bases from J, with 11 bases between. DNA of the CDR3: TGCAGCTCCACCGAGGGCTACGAGCAGTACTTC. Its protein is CSSTEGYEQYF.

The chain couples TRBV6-5 to TRBJ1-2; D is unclear. Trimming removed 4 bases at V and 4 bases at J, with 4 bases between. The V gene's germline CDR1 is MNHEY and CDR2 SVGAGI. This CDR3 has 11 residues. DNA of the CDR3: TGTGCCAGCAGTTGGGCCTATGGCTACACCTTC. It is translated as CASSWAYGYTF.

V and J are TRBV7-3 and TRBJ2-5, with D possibly being TRBD1 (6 bases). Germline lookup yields CDR1 SGHTA and CDR2 FQGTGA. This CDR3 region has 13 residues. V was shortened by 0 bases and J by 10 bases, with 12 bases between the two germline ends. CDR3: CASSLTLQGIQYF. In nucleotides, the CDR3 is TGTGCCAGCAGCTTAACGTTACAGGGCATCCAGTACTTC.

V is TRBV29-1 and J is TRBJ2-1, with a possible D match to TRBD2 (5 bases). Germline V gene sequence: CDR1 SQVTM, CDR2 ANQGSEA. This CDR3 is built from 14 residues. V lost 1 base and J 7 bases, leaving 14 bases between the germline ends. In DNA form, the CDR3 reads TGCAGCGTTGAAGGGGAGAGTTATAGTAATGAGCAGTTCTTC. Its protein product is CSVEGESYSNEQFF.

This chain connects TRBV6-5 to TRBJ2-7; a weak D match, TRBD2 (5 bases). The CDR3 totals 11 residues. From germline, CDR1 is MNHEY and CDR2 SVGAGI. The V end was cut by 5 bases, the J end by 9 bases, with 11 bases between. DNA for the CDR3: TGTGCCAGCAGTCTTCGGGATGTGCAGTACTTC. Translating gives CASSLRDVQYF.

The J gene is TRBJ2-3, the V gene TRBV10-2, with D perhaps matching TRBD1 (6 bases). The length of the CDR3 is 14 residues. Germline CDR1 and CDR2: WSHSY and SAAADI. V lost 7 bases, J lost 3 bases, and 14 bases lay in between. The CDR3 DNA is TGCGCCAGCAATCCGACAGGCCCAACAGATACGCAGTATTTT. This encodes CASNPTGPTDTQYF.

This clone was found a few times. The CDR3 here is CASSSGATEVRYEQYF. The DNA of the CDR3 is TGTGCCAGCAGCTCTGGGGCGACAGAGGTTCGTTACGAGCAGTACTTC. The V and J genes are TRBV7-9 and TRBJ2-7; a weak D match, TRBD1 (5 bases). V was trimmed by 4 bases and J by 4 bases, leaving 20 bases between them. The CDR3 runs to 16 residues. The V gene's germline CDR1 is SEHNR and CDR2 FQNEAQ (reference sequence). Complete variable domain (other parts from reference TRBV7-9 and TRBJ2-7): DTGVSQNPRHKITKRGQNVTFRCDPISEHNRLYWYRQTLGQGPEFLTYFQNEAQLEKSRLLSDRFSAERPKGSFSTLEIQRTEQGDSAMYLCASSSGATEVRYEQYFGPGTRLTVT.

The chain couples TRBV6-5 to TRBJ2-3; 7 bases fit TRBD2. The CDR3 is 16 residues long. V trimming: 4 bases; J trimming: 2 bases; junction bases outside the gene matches: 9. The germline V gene has CDR1 MNHEY and CDR2 SVGAGI. The CDR3 loop reads CASSSPGTTITDTQYF. The CDR3 DNA is TGTGCCAGCAGTTCGCCCGGGACTACGATCACAGATACGCAGTATTTT.

The chain recombines TRBV27 with TRBJ1-4; no clear D. The germline CDR1 and CDR2 sequences are MNHEY and SMNVEV (reference sequence). Trimming removed 2 bases at V and 8 bases at J, with 12 bases between. The CDR3 spans 14 residues. Written as DNA, the CDR3 is TGTGCCAGCAGTTTACGGCGGGTCAGGGAAAAACTGTTTTTT. Translation: CASSLRRVREKLFF. The full variable domain, its missing parts supplied by reference TRBV27 and TRBJ1-4, is EAQVTQNPRYLITVTGKKLTVTCSQNMNHEYMSWYRQDPGLGLRQIYYSMNVEVTDKGDVPEGYKVSRKEKRNFPLILESPSPNQTSLYFCASSLRRVREKLFFGSGTQLSVL.

This chain joins TRBV27 and TRBJ2-7, with a possible D match to TRBD2 (5 bases). Trimming took off 4 bases at V and 3 bases at J, with 13 bases between the two ends. The CDR3 extends over 14 amino acids. Per germline, CDR1 MNHEY and CDR2 SMNVEV (reference sequence). CDR3 bases: TGTGCCAGCAGTTCCGGCTTCCGGGACTACGAGCAGTACTTC. Amino acid sequence: CASSSGFRDYEQYF.

V usage is TRBV11-2 and J usage is TRBJ2-7, with 8 bases aligning to TRBD2. Germline assignment: CDR1 SGHAT and CDR2 FQNNGV. The CDR3 is made up of 15 amino acids. With 7 bases clipped from V and 1 base from J, the junction kept 9 bases outside the gene matches. CDR3 loop: CASTPGLAPSYEQYF. In nucleotides, the CDR3 is TGTGCCAGCACCCCCGGACTAGCTCCTTCCTACGAGCAGTACTTC.

The chain employs TRBV11-2 and TRBJ1-6; D is ambiguous. The CDR3 is 16 residues long. Trimming shortened V by 7 bases and J by 8 bases, and 21 bases separated the two germline ends. Per germline, CDR1 SGHAT and CDR2 FQNNGV. The CDR3 here is CASTPLSLGVDSPLHF. CDR3 DNA sequence: TGTGCCAGCACCCCCCTTAGCCTCGGGGTTGATTCACCCCTCCACTTT.

As for this clone: One end of the junction fails to match germline, which may point to a read error. The chain carries TRBV7-3 and TRBJ1-5; D is unresolved. CDR1 SGHTA and CDR2 FQGTGA come from the germline V gene. The CDR3 is 13 residues long. The CDR3 loop is CASSLTFNQPQHF. The CDR3 region has the DNA TGTGCCAGCAGCCTCACTTTCAATCAACCCCAGCATTTT.